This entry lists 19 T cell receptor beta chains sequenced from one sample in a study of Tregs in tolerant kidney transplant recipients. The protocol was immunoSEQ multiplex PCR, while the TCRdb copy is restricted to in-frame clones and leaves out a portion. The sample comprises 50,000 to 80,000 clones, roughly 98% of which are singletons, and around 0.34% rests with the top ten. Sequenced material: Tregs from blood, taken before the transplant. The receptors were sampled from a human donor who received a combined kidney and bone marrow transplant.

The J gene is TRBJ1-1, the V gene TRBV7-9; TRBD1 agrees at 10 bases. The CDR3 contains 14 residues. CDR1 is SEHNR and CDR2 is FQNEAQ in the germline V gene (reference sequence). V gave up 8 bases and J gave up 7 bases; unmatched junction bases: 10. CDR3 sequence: CASQDPRDRGEAFF. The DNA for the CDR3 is TGTGCCAGCCAAGACCCCCGGGACAGGGGTGAAGCTTTCTTT. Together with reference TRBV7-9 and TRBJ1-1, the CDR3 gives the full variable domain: DTGVSQNPRHKITKRGQNVTFRCDPISEHNRLYWYRQTLGQGPEFLTYFQNEAQLEKSRLLSDRFSAERPKGSFSTLEIQRTEQGDSAMYLCASQDPRDRGEAFFGQGTRLTVV.

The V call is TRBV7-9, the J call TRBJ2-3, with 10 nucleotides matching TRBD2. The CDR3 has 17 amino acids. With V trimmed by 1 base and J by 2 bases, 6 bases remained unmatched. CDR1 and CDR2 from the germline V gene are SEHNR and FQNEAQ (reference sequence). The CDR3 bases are TGTGCCAGCAGCTTAGGTACAGCGGGGGGGGTCACAGATACGCAGTATTTT. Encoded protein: CASSLGTAGGVTDTQYF.

As DNA, the CDR3 is TGTGCCAGCAGTGCCCCCAGGGTGGTGCGGTATCAGCCCCAGCATTTT. Amino acid sequence: CASSAPRVVRYQPQHF. V is TRBV6-1 and J is TRBJ1-5, with D maybe TRBD1 (5 bases). Germline CDR1 and CDR2: MNHNS and SASEGT. The CDR3 is 16 amino acids. Trimming left V 4 bases short and J 5 bases short, with 18 bases between.

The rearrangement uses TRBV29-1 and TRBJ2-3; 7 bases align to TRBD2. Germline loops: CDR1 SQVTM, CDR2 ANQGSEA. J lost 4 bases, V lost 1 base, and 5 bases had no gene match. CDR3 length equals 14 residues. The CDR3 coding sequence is TGCAGCGTTGAAGGCGGGAGAGGGGCAGATACGCAGTATTTT. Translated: CSVEGGRGADTQYF.

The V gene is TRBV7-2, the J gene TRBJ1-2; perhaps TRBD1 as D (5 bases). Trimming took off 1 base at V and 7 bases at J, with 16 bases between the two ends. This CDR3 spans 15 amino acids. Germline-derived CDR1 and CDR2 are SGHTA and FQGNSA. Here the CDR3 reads CASSLVARAFGGYTF. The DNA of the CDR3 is TGTGCCAGCAGCTTAGTAGCCAGGGCGTTTGGTGGCTACACCTTC.

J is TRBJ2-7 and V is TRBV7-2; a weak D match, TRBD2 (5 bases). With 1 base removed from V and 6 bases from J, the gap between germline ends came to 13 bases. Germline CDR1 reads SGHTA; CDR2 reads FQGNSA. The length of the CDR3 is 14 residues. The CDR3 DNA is TGTGCCAGCAGCTTAGTAGGCGCTAGCCCCGAGCAGTACTTC. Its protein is CASSLVGASPEQYF. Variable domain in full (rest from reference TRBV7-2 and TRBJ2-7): GAGVSQSPSNKVTEKGKDVELRCDPISGHTALYWYRQSLGQGLEFLIYFQGNSAPDKSGLPSDRFSAERTGGSVSTLTIQRTQQEDSAVYLCASSLVGASPEQYFGPGTRLTVT.

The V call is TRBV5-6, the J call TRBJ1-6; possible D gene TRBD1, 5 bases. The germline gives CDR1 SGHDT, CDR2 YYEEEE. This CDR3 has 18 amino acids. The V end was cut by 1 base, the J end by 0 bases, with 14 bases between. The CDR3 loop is CASSLRSGSVSYNSPLHF. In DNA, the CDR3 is TGTGCCAGCAGCTTGAGGTCAGGGTCCGTCTCCTATAATTCACCCCTCCACTTT.

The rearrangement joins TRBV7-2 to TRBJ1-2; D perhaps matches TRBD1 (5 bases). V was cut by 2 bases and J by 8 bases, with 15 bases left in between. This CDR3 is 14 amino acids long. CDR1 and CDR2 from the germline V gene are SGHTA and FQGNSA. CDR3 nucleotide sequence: TGTGCCAGCAGCTTACCAGGGTCGGCACAGGGCTACACCTTC. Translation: CASSLPGSAQGYTF. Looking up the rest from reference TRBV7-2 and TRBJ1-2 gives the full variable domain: GAGVSQSPSNKVTEKGKDVELRCDPISGHTALYWYRQSLGQGLEFLIYFQGNSAPDKSGLPSDRFSAERTGGSVSTLTIQRTQQEDSAVYLCASSLPGSAQGYTFGSGTRLTVV.

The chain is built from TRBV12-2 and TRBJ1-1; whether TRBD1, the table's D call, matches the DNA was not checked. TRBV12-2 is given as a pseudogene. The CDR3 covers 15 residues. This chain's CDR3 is CASRLETGANTEAFF. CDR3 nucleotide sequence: TGTGCAAGTCGCTTAGAGACAGGGGCGAACACTGAAGCTTTCTTT.

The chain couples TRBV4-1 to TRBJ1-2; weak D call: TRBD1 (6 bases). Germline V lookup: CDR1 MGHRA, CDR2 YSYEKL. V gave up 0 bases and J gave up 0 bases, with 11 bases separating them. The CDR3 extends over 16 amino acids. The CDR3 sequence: CASSQEAGVSNYGYTF. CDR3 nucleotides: TGCGCCAGCAGCCAAGAGGCAGGGGTTTCTAACTATGGCTACACCTTC.

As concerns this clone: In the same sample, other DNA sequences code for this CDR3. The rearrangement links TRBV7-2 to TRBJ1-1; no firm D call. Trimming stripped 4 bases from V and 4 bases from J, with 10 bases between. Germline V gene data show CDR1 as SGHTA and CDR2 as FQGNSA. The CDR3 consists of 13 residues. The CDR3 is CASSSDRGTEAFF. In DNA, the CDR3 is TGTGCCAGCAGCTCAGACCGAGGCACTGAAGCTTTCTTT.

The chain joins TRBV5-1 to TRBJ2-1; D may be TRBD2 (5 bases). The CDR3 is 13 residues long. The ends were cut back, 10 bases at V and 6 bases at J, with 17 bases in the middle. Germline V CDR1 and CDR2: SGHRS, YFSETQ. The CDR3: CASSRGNLNEQFF. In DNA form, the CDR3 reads TGCGCCTCCAGCCGGGGAAACCTCAATGAGCAGTTCTTC.

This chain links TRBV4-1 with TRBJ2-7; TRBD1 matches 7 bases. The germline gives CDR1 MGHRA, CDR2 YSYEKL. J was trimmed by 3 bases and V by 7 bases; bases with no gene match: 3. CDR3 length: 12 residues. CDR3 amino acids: CASKGQSYEQYF. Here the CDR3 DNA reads TGCGCCAGCAAGGGACAGAGCTACGAGCAGTACTTC.

The chain's CDR3 is CASSQSGRANEQFF. The DNA of the CDR3 is TGTGCCAGCAGCCAGAGCGGGAGGGCCAATGAGCAGTTCTTC. The chain recombines TRBV7-3 with TRBJ2-1; 10 nucleotides agree with TRBD2. The CDR3 is made up of 14 amino acids. Losses at the gene ends were 5 bases for V and 6 bases for J; bases not matched to a gene: 4. Looked up from germline, CDR1 is SGHTA and CDR2 is FQGTGA.

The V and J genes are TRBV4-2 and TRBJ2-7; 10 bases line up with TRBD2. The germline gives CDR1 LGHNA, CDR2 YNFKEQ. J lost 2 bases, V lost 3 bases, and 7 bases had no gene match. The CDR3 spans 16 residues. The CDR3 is CASSQVAGGPPYEQYF. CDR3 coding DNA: TGTGCCAGCAGCCAGGTAGCGGGAGGCCCTCCCTACGAGCAGTACTTC.

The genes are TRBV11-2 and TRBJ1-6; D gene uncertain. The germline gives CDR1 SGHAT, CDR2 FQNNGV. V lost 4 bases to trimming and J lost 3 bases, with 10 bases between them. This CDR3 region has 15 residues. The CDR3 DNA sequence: TGTGCCAGCAGCTCTGTGGGAGGCTATAATTCACCCCTCCACTTT. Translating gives CASSSVGGYNSPLHF.

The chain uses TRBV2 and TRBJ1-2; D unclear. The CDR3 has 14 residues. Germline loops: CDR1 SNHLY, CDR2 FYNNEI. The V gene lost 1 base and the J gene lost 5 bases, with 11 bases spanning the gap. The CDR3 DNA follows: TGTGCCAGCAGTGAAGACAGATCCAATTATGGCTACACCTTC. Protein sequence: CASSEDRSNYGYTF.

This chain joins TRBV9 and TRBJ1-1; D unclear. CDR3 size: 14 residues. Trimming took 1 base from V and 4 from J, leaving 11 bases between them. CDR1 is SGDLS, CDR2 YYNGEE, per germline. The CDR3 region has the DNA TGTGCCAGCAGCGTACGGGGAGGAAGCACTGAAGCTTTCTTT. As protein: CASSVRGGSTEAFF. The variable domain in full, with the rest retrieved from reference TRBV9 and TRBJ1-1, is DSGVTQTPKHLITATGQRVTLRCSPRSGDLSVYWYQQSLDQGLQFLIQYYNGEERAKGNILERFSAQQFPDLHSELNLSSLELGDSALYFCASSVRGGSTEAFFGQGTRLTVV.

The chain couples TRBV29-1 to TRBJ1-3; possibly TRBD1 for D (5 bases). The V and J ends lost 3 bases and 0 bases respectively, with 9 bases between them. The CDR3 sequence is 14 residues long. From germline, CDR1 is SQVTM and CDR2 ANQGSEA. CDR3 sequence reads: CSVEVGLSGNTIYF. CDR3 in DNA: TGCAGCGTTGAGGTGGGGCTCTCTGGAAACACCATATATTTT. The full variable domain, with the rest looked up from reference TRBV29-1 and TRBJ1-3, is SAVISQKPSRDICQRGTSLTIQCQVDSQVTMMFWYRQQPGQSLTLIATANQGSEATYESGFVIDKFPISRPNLTFSTLTVSNMSPEDSSIYLCSVEVGLSGNTIYFGEGSWLTVV.